One T cell receptor beta chain is described in this entry. The data stem from a study of blood T cell repertoires in COVID-19. Study at large: Sources were T cells, B-cell-depleted T cells, or PBMCs; the material itself was cDNA or gDNA.

The CDR3 has 16 amino acids. The germline V gene encodes CDR1 SEHNR and CDR2 FQNEAQ (reference sequence). J lost 6 bases, V lost 5 bases, and 10 bases had no gene match. Study processing details: Scientists estimated how many nucleated cells there were by amplifying reference gene primers. The method was immunoSEQ multiplex PCR; TCRdb's version includes in-frame clones alone and lacks a portion of them. V, J and clone size are those of that table, while D and trimming were read from the DNA. The table shows over 120,000 clones, with about 86% occurring only once. The receptor's source is a woman aged 45-65 years with active or convalescent COVID-19. The material sequenced was peripheral blood. V gene TRBV7-9 combines with J gene TRBJ2-2; 9 nucleotides align to TRBD2. The CDR3 DNA reads as TGTGCCAGCAGCATGGGACTAGCAGGAGGCGCCGGGGAGCTGTTTTTT. Translated: CASSMGLAGGAGELFF.